The 16 T cell receptor beta chains given below trace back to one sample, sequenced in a study of T cell repertoires in cytomegalovirus infection (dated by TCRdb to the late 2010s). TCRdb shows the sequencer as Illumina HiSeq 1500. TCRdb ran its own pipeline on the public reads, namely fastp trimming at Q25 and MiXCR clone calling, and kept in-frame beta chains. Every CDR3 protein is listed once, alongside the most common genes and DNA of its rows. A total of about 680,000 distinct CDR3 sequences appear in this sample, approximately 24% of them only once. 7.5% to 9% of the sample comes from the top ten. The sequenced material came from CD8+ T cells from PBMCs. The receptor source for this set is a human donor in good health (CMV status not recorded). Some clones in this sample may be carry-over from other donors' samples.

This clonotype was seen a handful of times. The CDR3 DNA sequence: TGCAGTGCCGAGACCTGGGACTCCCTAGGGGAGCAGTTCTTC. Its translation is CSAETWDSLGEQFF. V gene TRBV20-1 combines with J gene TRBJ2-1, with D tentatively TRBD2 (6 bases). This CDR3 spans 14 amino acids. CDR1 and CDR2 from the germline V gene are DFQATT and SNEGSKA (reference sequence). V was cut by 6 bases and J by 10 bases, with 22 bases left in between.

The V call is TRBV12-3 or TRBV12-4, the J call TRBJ2-7, with 9 bases matching TRBD1. V dropped 6 bases and J dropped 5; count of bases not matched to a gene: 5. This CDR3 comprises 13 residues. CDR3 sequence (DNA): TGTGCCAGCAGCACAGGGGGCTACGACGAGCAGTACTTC. Translated, it gives CASSTGGYDEQYF.

A few counts support this clonotype. This chain joins TRBV6-1 and TRBJ1-2; 11 bases agree with TRBD1. The V gene end was trimmed by 8 bases and the J gene end by 6 bases; junction bases not matched to a gene: 8. Germline lookup yields CDR1 MNHNS and CDR2 SASEGT. CDR3 size: 14 residues. The CDR3 nucleotides read TGTGCCAGCGGATGGACAGGGGGCTTTGATGGCTACACCTTC. Protein sequence: CASGWTGGFDGYTF.

In this sample, this clonotype turned up a few times. The chain couples TRBV6-2 or TRBV6-3 to TRBJ2-7; D is perhaps TRBD1 or TRBD2 (5 bases each). CDR3 length: 14 residues. The germline V gene encodes CDR1 MNHEY and CDR2 SVGEGT. Trimming left V 2 bases short and J 0 bases short, with 8 bases between. The CDR3: CASSYAGSSYEQYV. In DNA form, the CDR3 reads TGTGCCAGCAGTTACGCAGGGAGCTCCTACGAGCAGTACGTC.

This clonotype has a handful of counts. The V gene is TRBV28, the J gene TRBJ2-2; D unclear. This CDR3 contains 15 residues. Trimming pared 2 bases from V and 1 base from J, leaving 8 bases between. In germline, CDR1 is MDHEN, CDR2 SYDVKM. The CDR3 DNA is TGTGCCAGCAGTTTAACGATGGGGAACACCGGGGAGCTGTTTTTT. Translation gives CASSLTMGNTGELFF.

This clonotype has only a few counts. V and J are TRBV4-1 and TRBJ2-2; 9 nucleotides agree with TRBD1. There are 18 residues in the CDR3. CDR1 is MGHRA, CDR2 YSYEKL, per germline. V was clipped by 4 bases and J by 3 bases; unmatched bases: 12. The CDR3 sequence is CASSPRVQGAPDTGELFF. DNA for the CDR3: TGCGCCAGCAGCCCAAGAGTACAGGGGGCGCCGGACACCGGGGAGCTGTTTTTT.

Comment on this clonotype: With a much larger clone just one base away, this may be a read error. V usage is TRBV28 and J usage is TRBJ2-3, with 7 nucleotides matching TRBD1. Germline V gene data show CDR1 as MDHEN and CDR2 as SYDVKM. The CDR3 length is 14 residues. The CDR3 coding sequence is TGTGCCAACAGTTTTGAGGGGGCCACAGATACGCAGTATTTT. The encoded protein is CANSFEGATDTQYF.

The chain combines TRBV2 with TRBJ1-1, with TRBD1 matching over 11 bases. Per germline, CDR1 SNHLY and CDR2 FYNNEI. J was trimmed by 0 bases and V by 7 bases; bases with no gene match: 7. CDR3 length: 16 amino acids. CDR3 sequence (DNA): TGTGCCAGCACTGGACAGGGGGCGTTGATGAACACTGAAGCTTTCTTT. It is translated as CASTGQGALMNTEAFF.

The rearrangement uses TRBV13 and TRBJ2-3; TRBD2 agrees at 9 bases. The CDR3 contains 15 residues. CDR1 and CDR2 (germline): PRHDT, FYEKMQ (reference sequence). V shed 5 bases, J shed 3 bases, and the junction held 6 bases outside the gene matches. CDR3 DNA: TGTGCCAGCAGCCCCCTCAGCGGGGGGACAGATACGCAGTATTTT. The encoded protein is CASSPLSGGTDTQYF.

This clonotype was detected ten times or more. The V gene is TRBV7-9, the J gene TRBJ2-4; TRBD1 agrees at 8 bases. This CDR3 has 15 residues. Germline trimming cut 5 bases from V and 2 bases from J; bases unmatched to any gene: 5. Germline V CDR1 and CDR2: SEHNR, FQNEAQ (reference sequence). CDR3 nucleotide sequence: TGTGCCAGCAGCCTCGACAGGGGAACCAAAAACATTCAGTACTTC. Protein: CASSLDRGTKNIQYF.

This clonotype was seen ten or more times. The chain joins TRBV6-2 or TRBV6-3 to TRBJ2-2; 11 nucleotides line up with TRBD2. The length of the CDR3 is 17 residues. Per the germline V gene, CDR1 is MNHEY and CDR2 is SVGEGT. After removal of 3 bases from V and 5 bases from J, the junction contained 8 bases not matched to a gene. CDR3 in amino acids: CASSYPTSGVRTGELFF. In nucleotides, the CDR3 is TGTGCCAGCAGTTATCCGACTAGCGGGGTTCGTACCGGGGAGCTGTTTTTT.

This clonotype came up a few times. J is TRBJ1-2 and V is TRBV2; possible D gene TRBD1, 6 bases. The CDR3 totals 16 residues. Trimming stripped 2 bases from V and 5 bases from J, with 18 bases between. Per the germline V gene, CDR1 is SNHLY and CDR2 is FYNNEI. CDR3 nucleotides: TGTGCCAGCAGTGAAACCTCTGGGACAACTATTTATGGCTACACCTTC. Translating it yields CASSETSGTTIYGYTF.

CDR3 amino acids: CASNLAASGGAGEQFF. CDR3 coding DNA: TGTGCCAGCAACCTCGCGGCTAGCGGGGGGGCAGGTGAGCAGTTCTTC. The rearrangement uses TRBV7-9 and TRBJ2-1; TRBD2 matches 12 bases. Per the germline V gene, CDR1 is SEHNR and CDR2 is FQNEAQ (reference sequence). There are 16 residues in the CDR3. Trimming removed 7 bases from V and 9 bases from J; junction bases left unmatched: 13.

This clonotype was picked up many times. V is TRBV6-2 or TRBV6-3 and J is TRBJ1-3, with D unresolved. Trimming removed 6 bases at V and 2 bases at J, with 23 bases between. Germline lookup yields CDR1 MNHEY and CDR2 SVGEGT. The CDR3 has 18 amino acids. CDR3 in DNA: TGTGCCAGCAGCGCGGACGGTCGACTACTGAGAACTGGAAACACCATATATTTT. Protein: CASSADGRLLRTGNTIYF.

The chain carries TRBV6-2 or TRBV6-3 and TRBJ1-1; D unresolved. Germline values: CDR1 MNHEY, CDR2 SVGEGT. The CDR3 is 15 residues long. The V end lost 2 bases, the J end lost 0 bases, and 10 bases lay between the germline ends. DNA for the CDR3: TGTGCCAGCAGTTACCAGAGTACGGTGAACACTGAAGCTTTCTTT. It is translated as CASSYQSTVNTEAFF.

In DNA form, the CDR3 reads TGTGCCAGCAGCCTGGATCCGACTAATGAAAAACTGTTTTTT. This sequence encodes CASSLDPTNEKLFF. This chain links TRBV5-4 with TRBJ1-4; no reliable D call. Trimming shortened V by 4 bases and J by 2 bases, and 9 bases separated the two germline ends. CDR3 size: 14 residues. CDR1 is SGHNT, CDR2 YYREEE, per germline (reference sequence).